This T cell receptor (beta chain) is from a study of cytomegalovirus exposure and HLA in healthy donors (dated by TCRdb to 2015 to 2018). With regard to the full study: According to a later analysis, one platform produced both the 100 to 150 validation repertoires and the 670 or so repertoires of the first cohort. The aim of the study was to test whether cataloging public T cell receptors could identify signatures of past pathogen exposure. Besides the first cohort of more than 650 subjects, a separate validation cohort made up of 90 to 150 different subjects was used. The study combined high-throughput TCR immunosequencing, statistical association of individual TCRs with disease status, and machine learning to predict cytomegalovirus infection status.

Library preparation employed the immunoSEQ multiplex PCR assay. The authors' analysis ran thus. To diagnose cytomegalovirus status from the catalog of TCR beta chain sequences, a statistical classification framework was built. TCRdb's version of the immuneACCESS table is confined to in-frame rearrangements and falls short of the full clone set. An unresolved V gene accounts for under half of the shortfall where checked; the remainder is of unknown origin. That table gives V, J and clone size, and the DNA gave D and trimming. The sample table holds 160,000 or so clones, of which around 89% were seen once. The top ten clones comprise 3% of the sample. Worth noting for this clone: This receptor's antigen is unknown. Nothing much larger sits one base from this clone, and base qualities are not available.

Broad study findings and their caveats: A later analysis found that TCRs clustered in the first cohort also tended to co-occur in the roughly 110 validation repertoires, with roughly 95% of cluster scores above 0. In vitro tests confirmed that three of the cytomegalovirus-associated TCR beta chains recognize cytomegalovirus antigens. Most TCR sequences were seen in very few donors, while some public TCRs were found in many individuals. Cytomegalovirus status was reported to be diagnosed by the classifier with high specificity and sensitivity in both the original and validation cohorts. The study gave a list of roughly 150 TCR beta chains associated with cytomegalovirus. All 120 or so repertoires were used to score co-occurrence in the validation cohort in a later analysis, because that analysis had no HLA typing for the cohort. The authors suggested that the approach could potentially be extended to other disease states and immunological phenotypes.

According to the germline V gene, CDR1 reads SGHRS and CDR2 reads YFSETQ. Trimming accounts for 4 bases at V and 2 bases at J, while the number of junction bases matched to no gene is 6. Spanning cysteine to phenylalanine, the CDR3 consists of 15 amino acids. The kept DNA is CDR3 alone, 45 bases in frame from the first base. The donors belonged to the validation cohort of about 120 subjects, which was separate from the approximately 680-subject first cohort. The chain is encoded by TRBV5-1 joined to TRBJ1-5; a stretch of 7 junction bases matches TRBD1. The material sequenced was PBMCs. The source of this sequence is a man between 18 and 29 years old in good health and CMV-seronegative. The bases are TGCGCCAGCAGCCAAACTACAGGGGGCAATCAGCCCCAGCATTTT. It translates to CASSQTTGGNQPQHF.